This T cell receptor (beta chain) was captured in a study of cytomegalovirus exposure and HLA in healthy donors. Germline V CDR1 and CDR2: SGHTA, FQGTGA. The CDR3 contains 16 residues. The junction had 3 bases not matched to a gene; V was cut back by 5 bases and J by 2 bases. PCR primers comprised 60 Vbeta and 13 Jbeta primers. Generated by immunoSEQ multiplex PCR, the TCRdb table keeps only in-frame clones and is missing some. The table includes about 200,000 clones, roughly four fifths detected once. The rearrangement uses TRBV7-3 and TRBJ2-1; TRBD2 matches 13 bases. The TCR originated in a boy aged 2-9 years in good health and CMV-seronegative. The sequenced material came from PBMCs. Here the CDR3 reads CASSPGLAGAYNEQFF. The DNA for the CDR3 is TGTGCCAGCAGCCCCGGACTAGCGGGGGCCTACAATGAGCAGTTCTTC.